The 29 T cell receptor beta chains below were found in one sample sequenced in a study of blood T cell repertoires in COVID-19. Sequenced by immunoSEQ multiplex PCR; TCRdb stores in-frame clones only, minus some. The repertoire includes 200,000 or so clones, more than 75% of them detected once, and about 7% sits in the top ten. The sequenced material came from PBMCs or T cells enriched from blood (not recorded which). The receptors stem from a man aged 25 to 40 in a cohort exposed to, infected with or recovered from COVID-19 (not recorded which).

The V gene is TRBV6-2 or TRBV6-3, the J gene TRBJ2-7; D gene ambiguous. The CDR3 spans 12 residues. The ends were cut back, 5 bases at V and 6 bases at J, with 11 bases in the middle. The V gene's germline CDR1 is MNHEY and CDR2 SVGEGT. CDR3 sequence: CASSTSVREQYF. The CDR3 nucleotides read TGTGCCAGCAGTACCTCGGTTCGCGAGCAGTACTTC.

The V and J genes are TRBV7-2 and TRBJ2-1; 8 nucleotides agree with TRBD2. There are 14 residues in the CDR3. J lost 8 bases, V lost 1 base, and 4 bases had no gene match. Germline V gene lookup returns CDR1 SGHTA and CDR2 FQGNSA. This CDR3 reads CASSLELAVDEQFF. Here the CDR3 DNA reads TGTGCCAGCAGCTTAGAACTAGCGGTAGATGAGCAGTTCTTC.

The chain uses TRBV12-3 or TRBV12-4 and TRBJ2-2; unclear D gene. CDR3 length: 10 residues. V lost 9 bases and J lost 6, with 5 bases in between. The CDR3 DNA sequence: TGTGCCAGTTTCTCCGGGGAGCTGTTTTTT. Its translation: CASFSGELFF.

This chain joins TRBV27 and TRBJ1-4; weak D call: TRBD1 (5 bases). With 2 bases removed from V and 8 bases from J, the gap between germline ends came to 9 bases. CDR1 MNHEY and CDR2 SMNVEV come from the germline V gene (reference sequence). The CDR3 sequence is 13 residues long. CDR3 amino acids: CASSLGGGEKLFF. CDR3 nucleotides: TGTGCCAGCAGTTTAGGGGGAGGCGAAAAACTGTTTTTT.

V usage is TRBV3-1 (or the pseudogene TRBV3-2) and J usage is TRBJ1-2, with D possibly matching TRBD1 (6 bases). This CDR3 has 15 residues. V was cut by 2 bases and J by 0 bases, with 10 bases left in between. Germline V CDR1 and CDR2: LGHDT, YNNKEL (reference sequence). CDR3 sequence reads: CASSQQTGANYGYTF. The CDR3 nucleotides are TGTGCCAGCAGCCAACAGACAGGAGCTAACTATGGCTACACCTTC.

The chain joins TRBV19 to TRBJ1-5; no definite D call. Per the germline V gene, CDR1 is LNHDA and CDR2 is SQIVND (reference sequence). This CDR3 region has 11 residues. The V end lost 7 bases, the J end lost 7 bases, and 8 bases lay between the germline ends. The DNA for the CDR3 is TGTGCCAGTATCGCCGGGCAGCCCCAGCATTTT. It yields the protein CASIAGQPQHF.

The chain has TRBV11-2 and TRBJ1-4; 7 bases map to TRBD1. Trimming at V came to 1 base and at J to 3 bases, leaving 2 bases not matched to a gene. From germline, CDR1 is SGHAT and CDR2 FQNNGV. This CDR3 has 15 amino acids. The CDR3 loop is CASSLAQGANEKLFF. CDR3 DNA: TGTGCCAGCAGCTTAGCCCAGGGGGCTAATGAAAAACTGTTTTTT.

This clone was observed a few times. The rearrangement joins TRBV7-3 to TRBJ2-7; D is unclear. This CDR3 has 13 amino acids. CDR1 is SGHTA and CDR2 is FQGTGA in the germline V gene. Trimming left V 1 base short and J 7 bases short, with 11 bases between. This CDR3 is CASSLSQTTEQYF. The DNA for the CDR3 is TGTGCCAGCAGCTTAAGTCAGACGACAGAGCAGTACTTC.

This rearrangement joins TRBV24-1 to TRBJ2-2; 8 positions match TRBD2. There are 17 residues in the CDR3. Germline CDR1 reads KGHDR; CDR2 reads SFDVKD. The ends lost 0 bases at V and 6 bases at J; junction bases unmatched: 8. CDR3 nucleotides: TGTGCCACCAGTGATTTGACGGCGGGGGGCGACGCCGGGGAGCTGTTTTTT. It encodes CATSDLTAGGDAGELFF.

This clone was seen a few times. The chain uses TRBV7-8 and TRBJ2-3; D is unclear. This CDR3 is 15 amino acids long. Germline V gene sequence: CDR1 SGHVS, CDR2 FQNEAQ. Trimming shortened V by 1 base and J by 0 bases, and 8 bases separated the two germline ends. The CDR3 sequence is CASSLGAKSTDTQYF. The CDR3 region has the DNA TGTGCCAGCAGCTTAGGGGCAAAAAGCACAGATACGCAGTATTTT.

The sample holds one count of this clone. The rearrangement joins TRBV7-8 to TRBJ2-1, with TRBD2 identical over 8 bases. This CDR3 is built from 16 residues. From germline, CDR1 is SGHVS and CDR2 FQNEAQ. The J segment lost 1 base and the V segment lost 2 bases, leaving 4 bases of the junction unmatched. As DNA, the CDR3 is TGTGCCAGCAGCTTAAGTACTAGCGGTTCCTACAATGAGCAGTTCTTC. Translating it yields CASSLSTSGSYNEQFF.

The rearrangement links TRBV15 to TRBJ2-7; TRBD2 might be the D (5 bases). Germline V lookup: CDR1 LNHNV, CDR2 YYDKDF (reference sequence). Trimming shortened V by 1 base and J by 5 bases, and 12 bases separated the two germline ends. The CDR3 sequence is 14 residues long. In nucleotides, the CDR3 is TGTGCCACCAGCAGAGTAAGTTGGGGAGACGAGCAGTACTTC. As protein: CATSRVSWGDEQYF.

V is TRBV3-1 (or the pseudogene TRBV3-2) and J is TRBJ2-1, with 8 bases fitting TRBD2. Germline V gives CDR1 LGHDT, CDR2 YNNKEL (reference sequence). CDR3 length: 16 amino acids. With 1 base clipped from V and 0 bases from J, the junction kept 2 bases outside the gene matches. This chain's CDR3 is CASSQGGGSSYNEQFF. The DNA of the CDR3 is TGTGCCAGCAGCCAAGGCGGGGGGAGCTCCTACAATGAGCAGTTCTTC.

The genes are TRBV18 and TRBJ2-5; D remains unclear. Trimming cost V 1 base and J 4 bases, with 4 bases left between them. The germline V gene encodes CDR1 KGHSH and CDR2 LQKENI. The CDR3 is 12 residues long. CDR3: CASSPLRETQYF. The CDR3 coding sequence is TGTGCCAGCTCACCACTGAGAGAGACCCAGTACTTC.

The rearrangement joins TRBV9 to TRBJ2-5, with 7 bases identical to TRBD1. CDR3 length: 15 amino acids. Per germline, CDR1 SGDLS and CDR2 YYNGEE. The J segment lost 3 bases and the V segment lost 5 bases, leaving 10 bases of the junction unmatched. CDR3 nucleotide sequence: TGTGCCAGCAGTCGACAGGGTGAGCCCGAAGAGACCCAGTACTTC. Encoded protein: CASSRQGEPEETQYF.

This clone appeared once. The J gene is TRBJ1-1, the V gene TRBV5-1; D is unresolved. CDR1 and CDR2 (germline): SGHRS, YFSETQ. The V end was cut by 0 bases, the J end by 6 bases, with 9 bases between. CDR3 length equals 13 residues. This CDR3 is CASSLVGDPEAFF. CDR3 nucleotide sequence: TGCGCCAGCAGCTTGGTCGGAGACCCTGAAGCTTTCTTT.

The chain uses TRBV12-5 and TRBJ2-3; no definite D call. The CDR3 is made up of 16 amino acids. V was clipped by 2 bases and J by 2 bases, with 14 bases between them. Germline CDR1 and CDR2: LGHNT and FRNRAP. The chain's CDR3 is CASGLYSEAYTDTQYF. CDR3 nucleotides: TGTGCTAGTGGTTTGTACTCTGAGGCATACACAGATACGCAGTATTTT.

V usage is TRBV24-1 and J usage is TRBJ2-1; D is ambiguous. The V gene lost 1 base and the J gene lost 0 bases, with 9 bases spanning the gap. The CDR3 runs 16 residues. Germline lookup yields CDR1 KGHDR and CDR2 SFDVKD. The DNA of the CDR3 is TGTGCCACCAGTGATTTCGCGGTAAACTCCTACAATGAGCAGTTCTTC. Amino acids: CATSDFAVNSYNEQFF.

The genes are TRBV18 and TRBJ1-4; 9 nucleotides agree with TRBD1. Germline values: CDR1 KGHSH, CDR2 LQKENI. The trim removed 6 bases at V and 8 bases at J, leaving 13 bases unmatched. The CDR3 length is 16 residues. This CDR3 is CASSGTGTLLGEKLFF. CDR3 DNA sequence: TGTGCCAGCTCTGGGACAGGGACACTCTTGGGGGAAAAACTGTTTTTT.

J is TRBJ2-3 and V is TRBV7-2; TRBD2 agrees at 8 bases. CDR3 size: 15 residues. Germline CDR1 reads SGHTA; CDR2 reads FQGNSA. With 0 bases clipped from V and 2 bases from J, the junction kept 1 base outside the gene matches. The CDR3 here is CASSLAGLDTDTQYF. CDR3 nucleotides: TGTGCCAGCAGCTTAGCGGGACTAGACACAGATACGCAGTATTTT.

This sequence joins TRBV28 and TRBJ2-7, with D tentatively TRBD1 (5 bases). Trimming removed 2 bases at V and 7 bases at J, with 12 bases between. CDR1 and CDR2 from the germline V gene are MDHEN and SYDVKM. This CDR3 is built from 13 residues. CDR3 region: CASSLDSPGEQYF. DNA for the CDR3: TGTGCCAGCAGTTTAGACTCCCCAGGGGAGCAGTACTTC. Drawing the rest from reference TRBV28 and TRBJ2-7, the complete variable domain is DVKVTQSSRYLVKRTGEKVFLECVQDMDHENMFWYRQDPGLGLRLIYFSYDVKMKEKGDIPEGYSVSREKKERFSLILESASTNQTSMYLCASSLDSPGEQYFGPGTRLTVT.

The V call is TRBV5-6, the J call TRBJ2-7, with 7 nucleotides matching TRBD2. The CDR3 spans 15 residues. Germline CDR1 is SGHDT and CDR2 is YYEEEE. The trim removed 2 bases at V and 4 bases at J, leaving 9 bases unmatched. The CDR3 DNA sequence: TGTGCCAGCAGCTTACGGAGCGGGATCTATTACGAGCAGTACTTC. Encoded protein: CASSLRSGIYYEQYF.

The V and J genes are TRBV23-1 and TRBJ2-3; 7 bases fit TRBD2. Being an ORF, TRBV23-1 has a function that is uncertain. Trimming at V came to 0 bases and at J to 2 bases, leaving 20 bases not matched to a gene. This CDR3 is 21 amino acids long. Here the CDR3 reads CASSQSWWAGVFEMDTDTQYF. CDR3 bases: TGCGCCAGCAGTCAATCGTGGTGGGCGGGAGTATTCGAGATGGACACAGATACGCAGTATTTT.

The rearrangement uses TRBV5-1 and TRBJ1-5, with 7 bases identical to TRBD1. The CDR3 length is 15 residues. CDR1 is SGHRS, CDR2 YFSETQ, per germline. The V gene end was trimmed by 3 bases and the J gene end by 3 bases; junction bases not matched to a gene: 6. CDR3 nucleotide sequence: TGCGCCAGCAGCTACGGGACAGATTCCAATCAGCCCCAGCATTTT. It specifies CASSYGTDSNQPQHF.

The gene calls are TRBV23-1 and TRBJ2-1; D might be TRBD2 (6 bases). TRBV23-1 is designated an ORF whose function remains uncertain. V lost 8 bases to trimming and J lost 5 bases, with 22 bases between them. The CDR3 length is 16 residues. CDR3 nucleotide sequence: TGCGCCAGCGGCTGGAACCGGGGGAACCGGGACAATGAGCAGTTCTTC. It translates to CASGWNRGNRDNEQFF.

The count of this clone is one. The V and J genes are TRBV11-1 and TRBJ2-7; 12 bases agree with TRBD2. Trimming removed 3 bases from V and 2 bases from J; junction bases left unmatched: 2. Germline lookup yields CDR1 SGHAT and CDR2 FQDESV (reference sequence). CDR3 length equals 15 residues. The CDR3 sequence is CASSLRTSGTYEQYF. CDR3 DNA sequence: TGTGCCAGCAGCTTGCGGACTAGCGGGACCTACGAGCAGTACTTC.

As DNA, the CDR3 is TGTGCCAGCAGTTACGGGACAGGGGGCCACGAGCAGTACTTC. Its protein is CASSYGTGGHEQYF. The chain combines TRBV27 with TRBJ2-7, with TRBD1 identical over 12 bases. The CDR3 spans 14 residues. Trimming took 4 bases from V and 5 from J; bases not matched to a gene: 3. Germline-derived CDR1 and CDR2 are MNHEY and SMNVEV (reference sequence).

In this sample, this clone turned up a few times. V and J are TRBV28 and TRBJ2-1; a weak D match, TRBD1 (5 bases). There are 13 residues in the CDR3. The V gene's germline CDR1 is MDHEN and CDR2 SYDVKM. The ends were cut back, 6 bases at V and 3 bases at J, with 9 bases in the middle. CDR3 loop: CASRLDNYNEQFF. The CDR3 DNA reads as TGTGCCAGCAGACTGGACAACTACAATGAGCAGTTCTTC.

The chain uses TRBV19 and TRBJ1-5; possible D gene TRBD1, 5 bases. The CDR3 sequence is 16 residues long. V was clipped by 5 bases and J by 0 bases, with 14 bases between them. CDR1 and CDR2 (germline): LNHDA, SQIVND (reference sequence). CDR3 DNA sequence: TGTGCCAGTAGTCAGGGTCCGCGGAGTAGCAATCAGCCCCAGCATTTT. It encodes CASSQGPRSSNQPQHF.